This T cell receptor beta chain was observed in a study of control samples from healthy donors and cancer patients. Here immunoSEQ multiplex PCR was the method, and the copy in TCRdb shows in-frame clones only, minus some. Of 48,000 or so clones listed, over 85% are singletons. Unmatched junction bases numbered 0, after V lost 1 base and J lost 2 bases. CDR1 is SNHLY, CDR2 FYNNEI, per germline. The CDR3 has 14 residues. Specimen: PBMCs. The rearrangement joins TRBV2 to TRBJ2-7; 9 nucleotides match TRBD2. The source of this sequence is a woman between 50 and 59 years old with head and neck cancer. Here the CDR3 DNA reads TGTGCCAGCAGTGAAGGCGGGGGGGCCTACGAGCAGTACTTC. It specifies CASSEGGGAYEQYF.